Sequencing of this T cell receptor (beta chain) was carried out in a study of control samples from healthy donors and cancer patients. The CDR3 length is 15 residues. The V gene lost 9 bases and the J gene lost 2 bases, with 17 bases spanning the gap. Germline-derived CDR1 and CDR2 are LNHDA and SQIVND (reference sequence). Sequencing used immunoSEQ multiplex PCR; TCRdb keeps in-frame clones, though not all of them. The table has under 300,000 clones, over 75% seen once; the top ten hold about an eighth. Sequenced sample: PBMCs. The V and J genes are TRBV19 and TRBJ1-3; perhaps TRBD1 as D (6 bases). This TCR was recovered from a woman aged 60 to 75 with lung cancer. CDR3 loop: CASLPAGDPGNTIYF. CDR3 DNA sequence: TGTGCCAGCCTTCCCGCAGGGGACCCTGGAAACACCATATATTTT.